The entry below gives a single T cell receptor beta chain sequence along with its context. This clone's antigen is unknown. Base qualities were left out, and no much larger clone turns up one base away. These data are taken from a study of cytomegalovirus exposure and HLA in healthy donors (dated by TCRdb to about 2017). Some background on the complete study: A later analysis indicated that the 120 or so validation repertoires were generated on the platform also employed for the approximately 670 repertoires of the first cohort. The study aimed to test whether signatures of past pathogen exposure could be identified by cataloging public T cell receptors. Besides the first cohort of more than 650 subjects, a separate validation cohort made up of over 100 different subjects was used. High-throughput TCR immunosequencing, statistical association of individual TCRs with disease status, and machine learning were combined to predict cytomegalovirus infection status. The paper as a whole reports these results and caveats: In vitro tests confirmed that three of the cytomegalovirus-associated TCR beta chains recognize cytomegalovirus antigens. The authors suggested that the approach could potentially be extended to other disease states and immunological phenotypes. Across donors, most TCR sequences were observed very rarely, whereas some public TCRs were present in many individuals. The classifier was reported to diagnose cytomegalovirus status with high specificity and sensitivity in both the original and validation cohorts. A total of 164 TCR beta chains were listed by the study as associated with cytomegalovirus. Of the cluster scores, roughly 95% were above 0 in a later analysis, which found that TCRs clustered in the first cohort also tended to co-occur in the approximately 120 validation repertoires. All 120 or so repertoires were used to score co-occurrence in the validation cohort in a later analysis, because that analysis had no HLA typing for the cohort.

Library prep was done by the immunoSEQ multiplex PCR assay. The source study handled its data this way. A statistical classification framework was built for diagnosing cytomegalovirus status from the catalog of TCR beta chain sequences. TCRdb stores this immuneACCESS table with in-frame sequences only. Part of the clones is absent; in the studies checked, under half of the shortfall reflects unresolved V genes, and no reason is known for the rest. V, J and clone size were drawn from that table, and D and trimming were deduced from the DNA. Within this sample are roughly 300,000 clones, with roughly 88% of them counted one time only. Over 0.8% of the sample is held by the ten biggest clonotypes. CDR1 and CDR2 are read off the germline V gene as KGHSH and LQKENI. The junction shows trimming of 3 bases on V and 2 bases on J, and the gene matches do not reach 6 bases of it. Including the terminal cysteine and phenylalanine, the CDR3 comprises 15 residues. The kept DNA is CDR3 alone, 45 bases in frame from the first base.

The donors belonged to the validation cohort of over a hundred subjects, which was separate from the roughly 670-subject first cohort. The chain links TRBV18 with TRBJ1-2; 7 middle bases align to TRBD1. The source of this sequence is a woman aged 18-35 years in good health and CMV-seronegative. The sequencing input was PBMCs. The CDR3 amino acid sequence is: CASSPDEGANYGYTF. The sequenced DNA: TGTGCCAGCTCACCCGACGAGGGGGCGAACTATGGCTACACCTTC.